This T cell receptor beta chain was captured by sequencing in a study of shared clonotypes between healthy human individuals. This CDR3 spans 16 amino acids. V shed 0 bases and J shed 3 bases, with 17 bases lying between them. The V gene's germline CDR1 is GTSNPN and CDR2 SVGIG (reference sequence). This clone came up once. Its antigen is unknown. Study-level points and caveats: Deeper or shallower sequencing was expected to change how clonotypes are shared among donors. Although depth was large, rarefaction showed that sequencing of the sorted subsets was incomplete. Sampling included only blood; tissue repertoires likely differ.

CD45RO negativity and positive selection for CCR7 defined naive CD8 cells, a population that excluded terminally differentiated effector memory CD45RA+ cells. The table came from immunoSEQ multiplex PCR; TCRdb's copy has only in-frame clones and leaves some out. Among approximately 740,000 clones listed, 80% to 95% were seen once. Sequencing was performed on naive CD8+ T cells sorted from blood. The rearrangement joins TRBV30 to TRBJ1-2; the D gene is possibly TRBD1 (6 bases). The receptor was isolated from a man between 25 and 39 years old in good health. The CDR3, as DNA: TGTGCCTGGAGTGTGATCTGGGGGGGCGCTGACTATGGCTACACCTTC. Translating it yields CAWSVIWGGADYGYTF.